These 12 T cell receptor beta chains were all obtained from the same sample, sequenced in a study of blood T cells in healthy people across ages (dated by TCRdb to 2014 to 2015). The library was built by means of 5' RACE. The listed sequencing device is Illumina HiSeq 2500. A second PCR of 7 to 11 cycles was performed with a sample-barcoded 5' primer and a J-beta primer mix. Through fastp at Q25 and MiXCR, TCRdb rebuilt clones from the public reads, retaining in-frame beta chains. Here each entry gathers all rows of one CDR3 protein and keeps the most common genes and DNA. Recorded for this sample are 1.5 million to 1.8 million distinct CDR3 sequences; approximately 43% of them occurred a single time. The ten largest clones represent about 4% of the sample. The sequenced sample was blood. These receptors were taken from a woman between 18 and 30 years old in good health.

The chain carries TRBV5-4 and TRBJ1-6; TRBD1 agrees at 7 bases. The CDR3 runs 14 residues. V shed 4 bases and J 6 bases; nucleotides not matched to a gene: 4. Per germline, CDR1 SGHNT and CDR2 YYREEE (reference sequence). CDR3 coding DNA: TGTGCCAGCAGCGTGGACAGGAGTAATTCACCCCTCCACTTT. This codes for CASSVDRSNSPLHF. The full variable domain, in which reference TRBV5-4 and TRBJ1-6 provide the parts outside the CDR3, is ETGVTQSPTHLIKTRGQQVTLRCSSQSGHNTVSWYQQALGQGPQFIFQYYREEENGRGNFPPRFSGLQFPNYSSELNVNALELDDSALYLCASSVDRSNSPLHFGNGTRLTVT.

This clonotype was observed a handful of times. CDR3 protein: CSAKDRAVYEQYF. CDR3 nucleotides: TGCAGTGCTAAAGACAGGGCTGTTTACGAGCAGTACTTC. This rearrangement joins TRBV20-1 to TRBJ2-7; TRBD1 agrees at 7 bases. V trimming: 4 bases; J trimming: 4 bases; junction bases outside the gene matches: 7. The V gene's germline CDR1 is DFQATT and CDR2 SNEGSKA (reference sequence). The CDR3 is 13 residues long.

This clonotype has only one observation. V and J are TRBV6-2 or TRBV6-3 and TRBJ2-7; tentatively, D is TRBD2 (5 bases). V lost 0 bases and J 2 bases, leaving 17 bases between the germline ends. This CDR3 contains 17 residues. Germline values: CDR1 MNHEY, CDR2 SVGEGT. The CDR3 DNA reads TGTGCCAGCAGTTACTCGATAGGACTTTCGGCACCCTACGAGCAGTACTTC. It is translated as CASSYSIGLSAPYEQYF.

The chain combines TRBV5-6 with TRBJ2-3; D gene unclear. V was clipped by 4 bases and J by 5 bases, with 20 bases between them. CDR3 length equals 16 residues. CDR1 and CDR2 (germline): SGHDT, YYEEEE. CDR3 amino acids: CASSPPGPVKGDTQYF. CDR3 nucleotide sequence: TGTGCCAGCAGCCCCCCGGGCCCCGTCAAGGGAGATACGCAGTATTTT.

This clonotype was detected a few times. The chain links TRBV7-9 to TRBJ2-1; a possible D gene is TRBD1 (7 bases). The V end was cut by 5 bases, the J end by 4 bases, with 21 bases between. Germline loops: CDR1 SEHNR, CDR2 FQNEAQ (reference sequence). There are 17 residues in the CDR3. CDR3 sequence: CASSHPSTRQGYNEQFF. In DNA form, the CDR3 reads TGTGCCAGCAGCCACCCCTCGACTAGACAGGGATACAATGAGCAGTTCTTC. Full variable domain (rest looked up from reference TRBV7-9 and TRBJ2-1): DTGVSQNPRHKITKRGQNVTFRCDPISEHNRLYWYRQTLGQGPEFLTYFQNEAQLEKSRLLSDRFSAERPKGSFSTLEIQRTEQGDSAMYLCASSHPSTRQGYNEQFFGPGTRLTVL.

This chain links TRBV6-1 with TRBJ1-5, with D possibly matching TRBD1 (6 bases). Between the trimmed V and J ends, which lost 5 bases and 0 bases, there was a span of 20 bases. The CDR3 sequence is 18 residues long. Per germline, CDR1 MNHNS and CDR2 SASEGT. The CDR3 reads CASSRTVRTADSNQPQHF. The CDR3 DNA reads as TGTGCCAGCAGTAGAACAGTTAGGACAGCGGATAGCAATCAGCCCCAGCATTTT.

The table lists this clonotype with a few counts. DNA for the CDR3: TGTGCCAGCAGTCCGGGACAGGGCATCAATGAGCAGTTCTTC. Translation: CASSPGQGINEQFF. The chain uses TRBV6-2 or TRBV6-3 and TRBJ2-1, with TRBD1 matching over 9 bases. This CDR3 contains 14 residues. CDR1 and CDR2 (germline): MNHEY, SVGEGT. Unmatched junction bases numbered 5, after V lost 5 bases and J lost 6 bases.

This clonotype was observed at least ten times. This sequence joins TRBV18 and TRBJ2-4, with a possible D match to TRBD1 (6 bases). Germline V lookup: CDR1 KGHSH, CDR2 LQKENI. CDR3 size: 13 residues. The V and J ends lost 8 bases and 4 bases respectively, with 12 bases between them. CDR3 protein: CASRETGKNIQYF. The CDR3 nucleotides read TGTGCCAGCCGCGAGACAGGAAAAAACATTCAGTACTTC.

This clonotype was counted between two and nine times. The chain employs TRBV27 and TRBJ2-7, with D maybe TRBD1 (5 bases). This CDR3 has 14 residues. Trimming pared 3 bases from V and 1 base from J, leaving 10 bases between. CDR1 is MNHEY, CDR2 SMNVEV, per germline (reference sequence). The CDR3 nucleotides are TGTGCCAGCAGTTTTTCGGCAGGGTCCTACGAGCAGTACTTC. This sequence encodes CASSFSAGSYEQYF.

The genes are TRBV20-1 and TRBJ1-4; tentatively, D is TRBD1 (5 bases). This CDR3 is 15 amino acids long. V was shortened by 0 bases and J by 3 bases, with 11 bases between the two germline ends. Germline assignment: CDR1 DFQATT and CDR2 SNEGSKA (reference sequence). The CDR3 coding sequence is TGCAGTGCTAGAGATGTCAGGGTACCTAATGAAAAACTGTTTTTT. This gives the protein CSARDVRVPNEKLFF.

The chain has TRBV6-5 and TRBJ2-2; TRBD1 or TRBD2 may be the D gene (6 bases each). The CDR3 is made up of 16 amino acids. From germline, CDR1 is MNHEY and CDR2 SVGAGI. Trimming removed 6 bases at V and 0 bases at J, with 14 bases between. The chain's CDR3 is CASSIFRGPNTGELFF. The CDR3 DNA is TGTGCCAGCAGCATCTTTCGGGGGCCGAACACCGGGGAGCTGTTTTTT.

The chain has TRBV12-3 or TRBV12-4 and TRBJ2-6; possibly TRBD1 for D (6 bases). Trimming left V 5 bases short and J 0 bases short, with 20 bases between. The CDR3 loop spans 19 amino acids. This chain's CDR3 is CASSPPLGGTSSGANVLTF. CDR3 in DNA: TGTGCCAGCAGTCCCCCCTTAGGGGGAACGAGCTCTGGGGCCAACGTCCTGACTTTC.